The T cell receptor (beta chain) under discussion was sequenced for a study of T cell responses to AZD1222 COVID-19 vaccine. Study-wide background: Pooled samples include second doses given at about 4 or 12 weeks.

Findings of the study overall: Spike-specific TCR repertoires showed rising breadth and depth after two AZD1222 doses. After the peak T cell response, and only then, were repertoires sampled.

The length of the CDR3 is 16 residues. Per germline, CDR1 MDHEN and CDR2 SYDVKM. V lost 6 bases and J lost 4, with 21 bases in between. Points on this clone: Its antigen is undetermined.

Some clones are missing from TCRdb's copy, which holds only in-frame ones; the method was immunoSEQ multiplex PCR. The table lists some 120,000 clones, approximately 88% of them singletons, with around 6.1% in the top ten. The rearrangement joins TRBV28 to TRBJ1-2; tentatively, D is TRBD1 (6 bases). This clonotype originated in an adult in good health. Sequencing used peripheral blood, obtained on day 0 of AZD1222 vaccination. As DNA, the CDR3 is TGTGCCAGCAGCTTAAATCTCGGGGGCCGGGTCTATGGCTACACCTTC. Protein: CASSLNLGGRVYGYTF.